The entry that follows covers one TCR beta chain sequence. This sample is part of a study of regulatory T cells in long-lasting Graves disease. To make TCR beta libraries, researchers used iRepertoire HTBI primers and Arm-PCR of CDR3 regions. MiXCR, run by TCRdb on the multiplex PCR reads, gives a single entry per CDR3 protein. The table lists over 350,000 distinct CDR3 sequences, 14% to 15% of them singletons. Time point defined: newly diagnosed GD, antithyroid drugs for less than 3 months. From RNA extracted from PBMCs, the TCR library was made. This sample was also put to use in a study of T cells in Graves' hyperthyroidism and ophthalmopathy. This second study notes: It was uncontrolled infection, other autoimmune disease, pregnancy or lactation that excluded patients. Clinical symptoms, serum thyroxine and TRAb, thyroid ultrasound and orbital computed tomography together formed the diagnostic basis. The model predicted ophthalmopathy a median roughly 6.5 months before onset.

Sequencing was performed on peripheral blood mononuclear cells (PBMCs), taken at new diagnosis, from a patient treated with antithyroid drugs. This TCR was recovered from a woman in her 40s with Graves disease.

The DNA of the CDR3 is TGTGCCAGCAGCCAAGTATGGTATCGGGAAAGGCTAGCGGGGGAATCAAACACCGGGGAGCTGTTTTTT. Its translation is CASSQVWYRERLAGESNTGELFF. The chain couples TRBV3-1 to TRBJ2-2; 10 nucleotides agree with TRBD2. After removal of 1 base from V and 2 bases from J, the junction contained 22 bases not matched to a gene. CDR3 length: 23 amino acids. CDR1 and CDR2 from the germline V gene are LGHDT and YNNKEL (reference sequence).